This record concerns one T cell receptor (beta chain) sequence. The trim removed 4 bases at V and 2 bases at J, leaving 5 bases unmatched. This CDR3 contains 14 residues. CDR1 SGDLS and CDR2 YYNGEE come from the germline V gene. As handled by the study authors: Reference gene primer amplification gave estimated nucleated cell counts. Only in-frame clones appear in the TCRdb table, and some are missing; sequencing was by immunoSEQ multiplex PCR. V, J and clone size derive from that table, while D and trimming were established from the DNA sequence. The data hold roughly 190,000 clones, with about nine tenths observed a single time. This sample was taken from a study of blood T cell repertoires in COVID-19. Study background: Both acute and convalescent COVID-19 samples were obtained from the United States, Italy and Spain. T cells, B-cell-depleted T cells, or PBMCs provided the cDNA or gDNA that served as material.

The source of this sequence is a man aged 30 to 45 with acute or convalescent COVID-19. This chain links TRBV9 with TRBJ1-2; 7 nucleotides line up with TRBD1. Source material: peripheral blood. For the CDR3, the DNA is TGTGCCAGCAGCCCCTGGGGACAGAACTATGGCTACACCTTC. Amino acid sequence: CASSPWGQNYGYTF.